A selection of T cell receptor beta chains follows, all from one sample in a study of cytomegalovirus exposure and HLA in healthy donors. Sequenced by immunoSEQ multiplex PCR; TCRdb stores in-frame clones only, minus some. Here the sample spans 110,000 to 150,000 clones, 70% to 85% being singletons. The sequencing sample was made of PBMCs. The receptors here all came from a man aged 35 to 55 in good health and CMV-seropositive. Each CDR3 is given with its conserved first and last residue. D genes are given only for firm matches. Size values are once, few and many counts, or a class for expanded clones, and some rows have none.

d_call,v_call,clone_size,j_call,cdr3_nt,cdr3_aa
NA,TRBV7-2,few,TRBJ1-2,TGTGCCAGCAGCTTAGGCAGGGCCGGCTACACCTTC,CASSLGRAGYTF
TRBD1,TRBV7-9,NA,TRBJ1-5,TGTGCCAGCAGCTGCCCAAACCGGGACAGGAGCAATCAGCCCCAGCATTTT,CASSCPNRDRSNQPQHF
NA,TRBV10-3,NA,TRBJ1-1,TGTGCCATCAGGCAGGGTCATCAACCTAACACTGAAGCTTTCTTT,CAIRQGHQPNTEAFF
NA,TRBV19,NA,TRBJ1-1,TGTGCCAGTAGTTCTCGGGCAGGGGCGAACACTGAAGCTTTCTTT,CASSSRAGANTEAFF
NA,TRBV6-4,NA,TRBJ2-1,TGTGCCAGCAGCCAGGGACTTTCCTCCTACAATGAGCAGTTCTTC,CASSQGLSSYNEQFF
NA,TRBV5-8,NA,TRBJ2-5,TGTGCCAGCAGCCGTCTCGCGGGGACCCAGTACTTC,CASSRLAGTQYF
NA,TRBV4-2,NA,TRBJ1-1,TGTGCCAGCAGCAAAACGGGACAAACTAACACTGAAGCTTTCTTT,CASSKTGQTNTEAFF
TRBD1,TRBV19,NA,TRBJ2-1,TGTGCCAGTAGTACGACCGGGACAGGGATTTATGAGCAGTTCTTC,CASSTTGTGIYEQFF
TRBD1,TRBV6-1,few,TRBJ1-4,TGTGCCAGCAGTGGTAGGACAGGGGCAAAGGAAAAACTGTTTTTT,CASSGRTGAKEKLFF
TRBD2,TRBV5-1,NA,TRBJ2-1,TGCGCCAGCAGCGCGGGACTAGTGAATGAGCAGTTCTTC,CASSAGLVNEQFF
NA,TRBV6-6,NA,TRBJ1-1,TGTGCCAGTGGGGCGAAGTTCGGAGCTTTCTTT,CASGAKFGAFF
NA,TRBV13,NA,TRBJ1-6,TGTGCCAGCAGCTTTTCGGACTCTTCACCCCTCCACTTT,CASSFSDSSPLHF
NA,TRBV29-1,once,TRBJ2-1,TGCAGCGTTGAAATCGGGGGACGTTACAATGAGCAGTTCTTC,CSVEIGGRYNEQFF
NA,TRBV9,NA,TRBJ2-2,TGTGCCAGCAGCGTAGCAAAAAGGGAGGCAAACACCGGGGAGCTGTTTTTT,CASSVAKREANTGELFF
NA,TRBV7-8,medium-sized,TRBJ2-7,TGTGCCAGCAGCCCATATCGAGCAGGGGCCCCCTACGAGCAGTACTTC,CASSPYRAGAPYEQYF
NA,TRBV9,NA,TRBJ2-2,TGTGCCAGCAGCGTAACAGGGTCAACAACCGGGGAGCTGTTTTTT,CASSVTGSTTGELFF
NA,TRBV5-6,few,TRBJ1-5,TGTGCCAGCAGCAGAAGGAGTCAGCCCCAGCATTTT,CASSRRSQPQHF
TRBD1,TRBV28,NA,TRBJ1-5,TGTGCCACGGACAGGCATAGCAATCAGCCCCAGCATTTT,CATDRHSNQPQHF